Listed below are T cell receptor beta chains from one sample, sequenced in a study of tumor-infiltrating lymphocytes in primary liver carcinoma. Via MiXCR, TCRdb re-called the multiplex PCR reads, giving one row per CDR3 protein. The sample consists of about 120,000 distinct CDR3 sequences, 55% to 75% of them appearing once. Sequenced: liver tumor tissue from sampling region 1. These TCRs come from a woman aged 60-75 years with primary liver carcinoma and hepatitis B virus infection. The CDR3 runs from the conserved cysteine through the conserved F or W. The order of the fields is V gene, D gene, clone size, J gene, CDR3 DNA, CDR3 protein. D genes are given only for firm matches. Clone size is given for some rows only: seen once, a few or many times, or a class if the clone is expanded.

TRBV5-6	TRBD2	once	TRBJ2-7	TGTGCCAGCAGCTTAAGTGGGAGGGAACCCTACCAGCAGTACTTC	CASSLSGREPYQQYF
TRBV30	NA	NA	TRBJ2-3	TGTACCTGGAGTCGCAACCCATCAGATACGCAGTATTTT	CTWSRNPSDTQYF
TRBV29-1	TRBD1	once	TRBJ2-1	TGCAGCGAGAGGACAGGGCGACTCTACAATGAGCAGTTCTTC	CSERTGRLYNEQFF
TRBV11-1	NA	few	TRBJ2-7	TGTGCCATCAGTCCTCGGACAGCAGGACTACGCGAACAGTACTTC	CAISPRTAGLREQYF
TRBV7-8	NA	NA	TRBJ2-2	TGTGCCAGCACCTCGAGCGAGAGATTAGCGACCGGGGAGCTGTTTTTT	CASTSSERLATGELFF
TRBV9	NA	few	TRBJ2-2	TGTGCCAGCACTAAGGGGAACACCGGGGAGCTGTTTTTT	CASTKGNTGELFF
TRBV29-1	NA	medium-sized	TRBJ2-1	TGCAGCGTTCGTAGGGGGACTACCATCTACAATGAGCAGTTCTTC	CSVRRGTTIYNEQFF
TRBV11-1	TRBD2	once	TRBJ2-1	TGTGCCAGCAGCCTCACTATAGCGGGAGGGCTCTACGTCAATGAGCAGTCCTTC	CASSLTIAGGLYVNEQSF
TRBV11-2	NA	once	TRBJ1-1	TGTGCCAGCAGCCTCGGGATGAAGACTGAGGCTTTCTTT	CASSLGMKTEAFF
TRBV11-3	NA	few	TRBJ2-7	TGTGCCAGCAGCTTAGGGGGTAGCAGGAGTTACGAGCAGTACTTC	CASSLGGSRSYEQYF